The clone carrying this T cell receptor (beta chain) was detected many times. Stated time point: longitudinal time-point 3. TCRdb ran MiXCR on the 5' RACE reads and lists one entry per CDR3 protein. The sample has roughly 100,000 distinct CDR3 sequences; 11% are singletons. This record comes from a study of neurological immune-mediated disorders. This CDR3 region has 12 residues. Germline V gene data show CDR1 as DFQATT and CDR2 as SNEGSKA (reference sequence). Between the trimmed V and J ends, which lost 4 bases and 4 bases, there was a span of 10 bases. The TCR comes from a female donor with HTLV-1-associated myelopathy (HAM/TSP). V is TRBV20-1 and J is TRBJ1-2; tentatively, D is TRBD1 (5 bases). Sample: PBMCs. The CDR3 nucleotides are TGCAGTGCTACCGGGGCAGCCTATGGCTACACCTTC. Protein: CSATGAAYGYTF.